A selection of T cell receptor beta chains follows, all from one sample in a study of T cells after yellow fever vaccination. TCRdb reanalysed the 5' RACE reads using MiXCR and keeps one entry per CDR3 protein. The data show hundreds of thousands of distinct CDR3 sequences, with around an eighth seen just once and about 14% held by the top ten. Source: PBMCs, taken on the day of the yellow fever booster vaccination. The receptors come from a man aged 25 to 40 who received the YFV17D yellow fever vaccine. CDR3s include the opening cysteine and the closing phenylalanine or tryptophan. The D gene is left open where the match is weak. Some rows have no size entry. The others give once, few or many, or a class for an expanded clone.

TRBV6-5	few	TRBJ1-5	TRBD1	TGTGCCAGCAGTTACCGCGCCGGGACAGGGGGCAATCAGCCCCAGCATTTT	CASSYRAGTGGNQPQHF
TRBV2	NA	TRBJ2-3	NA	TGTGCCAGCAGAGTGACAGGCGAAGCAGATACGCAGTATTTT	CASRVTGEADTQYF
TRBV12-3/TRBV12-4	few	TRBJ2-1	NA	TGTGCCAGCAGTCCCGTTCGAATCGCCTACAATGAGCAGTTCTTC	CASSPVRIAYNEQFF
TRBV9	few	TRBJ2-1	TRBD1	TGTGCCAGCAGCGCCCCCGGGACAGGGGCTTTCAATGAGCAGTTCTTC	CASSAPGTGAFNEQFF
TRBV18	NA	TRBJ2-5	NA	TGTGCCAGCTCACTCGTCGGAGGGCAGGGATCTTCAGGGACCCAGTACTTC	CASSLVGGQGSSGTQYF
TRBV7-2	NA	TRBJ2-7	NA	TGTGCCAGCAGCCCCCGAGGTAGCGGCGGCTACGAGCAGTACTTC	CASSPRGSGGYEQYF
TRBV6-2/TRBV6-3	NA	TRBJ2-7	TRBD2	TGTGCCAGCAGTTCCTCCCTTGGGGCCAGCGGGAGGGCCATTCTCCGCGAGCAGTACTTC	CASSSSLGASGRAILREQYF
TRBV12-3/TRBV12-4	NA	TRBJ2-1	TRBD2	TGTGCCAGCAGTCCCGGGGGGGTACCGGTCAATGAGCAGTTCTTC	CASSPGGVPVNEQFF
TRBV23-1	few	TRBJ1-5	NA	TGCGCCAGCAGTCATAAACGGGGCAGGATTGGCAATCAGCCCCAGCATTTT	CASSHKRGRIGNQPQHF
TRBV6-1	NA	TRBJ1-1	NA	TGTGCCAGCAGGACAGTTAAGTCTTCAAACACTGAAGCTTTCTTT	CASRTVKSSNTEAFF
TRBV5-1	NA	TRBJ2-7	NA	TGCGCCAGCAGCTTTGATGGTAACCCCTACGAGCAGTACTTC	CASSFDGNPYEQYF
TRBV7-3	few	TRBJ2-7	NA	TGTGCCAGCAGCTTAACGGGCAAATACGAGCAGTACTTC	CASSLTGKYEQYF
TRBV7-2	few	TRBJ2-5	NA	TGTGCCAGCAGCTTAGCAGGACGGTTTATCCAAGAGACCCAGTACTTC	CASSLAGRFIQETQYF
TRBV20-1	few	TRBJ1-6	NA	TGCAGTGCTATAGGCCCGGTGCACCCGAAGCTCCTCCACTTT	CSAIGPVHPKLLHF
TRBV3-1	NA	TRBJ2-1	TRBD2	TGTGCCAGCAGCCGGCGGGAGGGCTATGGTGAGCAGTTCTTC	CASSRREGYGEQFF
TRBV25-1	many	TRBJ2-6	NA	TGTGCCAGCAGTGATCCCCGGGACACCTCTGGGGCCAACGTCCTGACTTTC	CASSDPRDTSGANVLTF
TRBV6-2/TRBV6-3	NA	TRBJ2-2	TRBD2	TGTGCCAGCAGACCCCTTCCGGGACTAGCGGGAGGATACACCGGGGAGCTGTTTTTT	CASRPLPGLAGGYTGELFF
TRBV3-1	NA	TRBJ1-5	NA	TGTGCCAGCAGCCACCAGGGGCCTCAGCCCCAGCATTTT	CASSHQGPQPQHF
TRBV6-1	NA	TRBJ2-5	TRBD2	TGTGCCAGCAGCCCGCCGGCTAGCGGGAAGGTGGAGACCCAGTACTTC	CASSPPASGKVETQYF
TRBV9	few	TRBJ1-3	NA	TGTGCCAGCAGCGGGCCACAGGAGGACCAAAACACCATATATTTT	CASSGPQEDQNTIYF
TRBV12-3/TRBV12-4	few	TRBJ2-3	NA	TGTGCCAGCAGTTTCACGGGACACACAGATACGCAGTATTTT	CASSFTGHTDTQYF
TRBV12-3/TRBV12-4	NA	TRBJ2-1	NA	TGTGCCAGCAGCCGCGAGGCGGGTTACAATGAGCAGTTCTTC	CASSREAGYNEQFF
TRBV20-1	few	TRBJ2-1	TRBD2	TGCAGTGCAACCCGGGGGGGAACCTCCTACAATGAGCAGTTCTTC	CSATRGGTSYNEQFF
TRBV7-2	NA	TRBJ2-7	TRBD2	TGTGCCAGCAGCTTTGGCGGGAGTACCTCCTACGAGCAGTACTTC	CASSFGGSTSYEQYF
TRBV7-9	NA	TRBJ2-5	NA	TGTGCCAGCAGGGAAACCTCCGGGCCCCTGGAGACCCAGTACTTC	CASRETSGPLETQYF
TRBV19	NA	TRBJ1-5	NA	TGTGCCAGTAGTATAGCAGGGAATCAGCCCCAGCATTTT	CASSIAGNQPQHF
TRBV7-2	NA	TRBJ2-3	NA	TGTGCCAGCAGCTTAGCCCCACCCGGGTTCACAGATACGCAGTATTTT	CASSLAPPGFTDTQYF
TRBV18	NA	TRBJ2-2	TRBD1	TGTGCCAGCTCACCACAACCGGACAGGGGCACCGGGGAGCTGTTTTTT	CASSPQPDRGTGELFF
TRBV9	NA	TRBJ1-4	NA	TGTGCCAGCAGCCAAGGGACAACGGCAACTAATGAAAAACTGTTTTTT	CASSQGTTATNEKLFF
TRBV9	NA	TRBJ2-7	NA	TGTGCCAGCAGCCCCCTGGGTGGTGAAGGCGAGCAGTACTTC	CASSPLGGEGEQYF
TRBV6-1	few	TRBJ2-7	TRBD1	TGTGCCAGCAAAACTAAGCCGGGACAGGGTCCTTACGAGCAGTACTTC	CASKTKPGQGPYEQYF
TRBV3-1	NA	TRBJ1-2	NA	TGTGCCAGCAGCCAAGAAAACTGGCGCTACACCTTC	CASSQENWRYTF
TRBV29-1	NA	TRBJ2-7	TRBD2	TGCAGCGTGGCGGGACTAGCGTCCTACGAGCAGTACTTC	CSVAGLASYEQYF
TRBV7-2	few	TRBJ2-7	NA	TGTGCCAGCAGCGTCCCCCTGGGATACGAGCAGTACTTC	CASSVPLGYEQYF
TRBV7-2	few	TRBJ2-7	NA	TGTGCCAGCAGCTTAAGGGGGGGGACTATTTTCTACGAGCAGTACTTC	CASSLRGGTIFYEQYF
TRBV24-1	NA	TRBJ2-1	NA	TGTGCCACCAGTGTTATGCGGGACGGATACAATGAGCAGTTCTTC	CATSVMRDGYNEQFF
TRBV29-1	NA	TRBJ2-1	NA	TGCAGCGTTGAACCCCCAGGGGCTCGCAATGAGCAGTTCTTC	CSVEPPGARNEQFF
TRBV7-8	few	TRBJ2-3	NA	TGTGCCAGCAGCTTGTCCCAGAACACAGATACGCAGTATTTT	CASSLSQNTDTQYF
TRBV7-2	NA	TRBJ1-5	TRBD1	TGTGCCAGCAGCTTAGAGGGGACAGTCAATCAGCCCCAGCATTTT	CASSLEGTVNQPQHF
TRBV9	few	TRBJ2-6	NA	TGTGCCAGCAGCGTAGGTCCTGGGACTGGGGCCAACGTCCTGACTTTC	CASSVGPGTGANVLTF
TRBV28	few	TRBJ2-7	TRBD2	TGTGCCACCCTGCCGAGGGCGGGGGGCGAGCAGTACTTC	CATLPRAGGEQYF
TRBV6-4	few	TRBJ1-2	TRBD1	TGTGCCAGCAGATCTTCCGGGTTAGGGGGCTATGATGGCTACACCTTC	CASRSSGLGGYDGYTF
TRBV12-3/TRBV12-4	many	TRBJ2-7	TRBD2	TGTGCCAGCAGTTTTGGCGGGAGGGCCTTTGAGCAGTACTTC	CASSFGGRAFEQYF
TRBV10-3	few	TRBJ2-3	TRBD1	TGTGCCATCAGTGAAGGGGGACAGAGGGCAGATACGCAGTATTTT	CAISEGGQRADTQYF
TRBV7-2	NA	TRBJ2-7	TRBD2	TGTGCCAGCAGCCCCAGGGTATGGCGGGAGAGCTCCTACGAGCAGTACTTC	CASSPRVWRESSYEQYF
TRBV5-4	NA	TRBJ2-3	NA	TGTGCCAGCAGCTTCATTGGTTCAGGGTCAGATACGCAGTATTTT	CASSFIGSGSDTQYF
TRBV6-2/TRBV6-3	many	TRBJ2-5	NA	TGTGCCAGCAGAACGTCCTACCGGGACGACTACCAAGAGACCCAGTACTTC	CASRTSYRDDYQETQYF
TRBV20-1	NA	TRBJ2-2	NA	TGCAGTGCCAAAACAGGGAACACCGGGGAGCTGTTTTTT	CSAKTGNTGELFF
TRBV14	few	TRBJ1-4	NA	TGTGCCAGCAGCCAAGATTTGGAAAAACTGTTTTTT	CASSQDLEKLFF
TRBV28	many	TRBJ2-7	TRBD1	TGTGCCAGCTTCCAAAGGGACAGAGCCTACGAGCAGTACTTC	CASFQRDRAYEQYF
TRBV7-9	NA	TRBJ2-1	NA	TGTGCCAGCAGCTTAAGGGGCATGTTTGGTGAGCAGTTCTTC	CASSLRGMFGEQFF
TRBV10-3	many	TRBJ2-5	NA	TGTGCCATCAGTGGGTTAGGGGTCATTGAGACCCAGTACTTC	CAISGLGVIETQYF
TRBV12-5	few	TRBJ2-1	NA	TGTGCTAGTGCCCTCGTGGGCGGGATATACAATGAGCAGTTCTTC	CASALVGGIYNEQFF
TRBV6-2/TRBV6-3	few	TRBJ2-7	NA	TGTGCCACCCAACGGGGGGCCGGGTACGAGCAGTACTTC	CATQRGAGYEQYF